The entry below gives a single T cell receptor beta chain sequence along with its context. This sample was taken from a study of control samples from healthy donors and cancer patients. The V segment lost 6 bases and the J segment 7 bases; nucleotides outside the gene matches: 11. The CDR3 loop spans 15 amino acids. Germline CDR1 reads SGHAT; CDR2 reads FQNNGV. Sequencing used immunoSEQ multiplex PCR; TCRdb keeps in-frame clones, though not all of them. The table shows more than 90,000 clones, with around 89% occurring only once. Sequenced input: blood. The V call is TRBV11-2, the J call TRBJ1-4; TRBD1 matches 7 bases. This TCR was recovered from a man aged 25-40 years in good health. The CDR3 protein is CASRPARGRGEKLFF. The CDR3 nucleotides are TGTGCCAGCAGGCCCGCCAGGGGGAGAGGTGAAAAACTGTTTTTT.